This T cell receptor (beta chain) is drawn from a study of shared clonotypes between healthy human individuals (dated by TCRdb to about 2020). For the wider study: Three men and a couple of women, aged 18 to 49 years, made up the cohort. The study deeply sequenced blood TCR repertoires of five healthy adults to estimate repertoire size and the extent of clonotype sharing between individuals. Different laboratories and diverse techniques were used to prepare libraries and sequence TCR repertoires, to increase sequencing depth and limit assay-specific biases. Leukapheresis yielded between about 0.85 and 9 billion PBMCs per donor. What the study reported, not specific to this receptor: Only blood was sampled, and tissue TCR repertoires likely differ from those in blood. Because the study included a small number of donors, the genetic and exposure-history diversity represented was limited. Pairwise subsampling led to the expectation that sequencing depth would affect the degree of clonotype sharing among donors.

Donors were healthy HIV-negative adults with no recently reported acute infections or vaccinations. All donors were Caucasian adults living in Nashville, Tennessee, USA. In the unsorted samples, roughly 90 million PBMCs were counted, and genomic DNA was extracted using the QIAamp DNA Blood Mini kit. After blood collection by leukapheresis, PBMCs were isolated using Ficoll-Histopaque density gradient centrifugation and then cryopreserved in the vapor phase of liquid nitrogen. A distance of 10 bases separates the germline ends of V and J, which lose 7 bases and 1 base respectively. The CDR3 has 14 amino acids, counting the end cysteine and phenylalanine. The read is trimmed to its CDR3 DNA, 42 bases read in frame from base 1. CDR1 and CDR2, looked up from the germline V gene, are MRHNA and SNTAGT. Worth noting for this clone: It lacks a known antigen. No base quality values were provided; no much bigger clone lies one nucleotide off.

Using the deep immunoSEQ assay, TCR CDR3 regions were amplified from genomic DNA by multiplex PCR. Genomic DNA extracted from each cell subset was distributed evenly over all wells of several immunoSEQ 96-well plates, and each plate served as one replicate. For unsorted PBMC, each replicate PCR was loaded with roughly 270 ng genomic DNA, equivalent to around 30,000 T cell genomes. Genomic DNA from unsorted PBMC was sequenced over ten immunoSEQ deep assay plates. Purified libraries were quantified with a Qubit 3.0 fluorometer, sized on a Bioanalyzer 2100, and re-quantified with the KAPA Library Quantification kit. A separate single-read 150-cycle Illumina NextSeq 550 flow cell was used to sequence each immunoSEQ 96-well plate. As for how the authors treated the data: The immunoSEQ output contained only junctional sequences without quality scores, so filtering could not match that applied to full-length reads. To assign V/J genes and CDR3, sequences were annotated against IMGT germline references using PyIR, a Python wrapper for IgBLAST v1.9. Reads with weak V/J assignments (E-value above 1e-6), missing CDR3, stop codons, out-of-frame junctions, or ambiguous translated residues were removed. A V3J clonotype was defined by an identical inferred V gene, J gene, and CDR3 amino acid sequence. Percentage overlap between repertoires was computed as shared unique clonotypes divided by the size of the smaller repertoire. Richness of each repertoire was evaluated using RTK rarefaction, the Chao1 estimator, and Recon v2.1 estimates of unobserved clonotypes. TCRdb mirrors the immuneACCESS table, restricted to in-frame sequences. Some clones are absent from its copies; in checked studies, under half trace to an unresolved V gene, and the reason for the others is unknown. V and J calls and clone size come straight from that table; D and trimming were deduced from the DNA. In this sample the table shows 450,000 to 600,000 clones, about four fifths of which occur a single time. 13% of the sample belongs to the ten largest clones.

The sequence links TRBV6-4 to TRBJ2-2, and possibly TRBD2, on 6 matching bases. The sequence was obtained from a woman in her thirties or forties in good health. Some clones in this sample may be carry-over from other donors' samples. Sequenced material: PBMCs. The sequenced DNA: TGTGCCAGCACTAGCGCAAAGAACACCGGGGAGCTGTTTTTT. Translation gives CASTSAKNTGELFF.